This T cell receptor beta chain was recovered during a study of PD-1 blockade in classical Hodgkin lymphoma. Study-level points and caveats: The baseline diversity of complete responders showed similarity to that of newly diagnosed patients. Prior therapy or disease activity may underlie the repertoire differences, whose causes remain undefined. The study found that TCR diversity rose significantly by C4D1 in CD4+ but not CD8+ cells.

Each of the patients experienced relapse following autologous stem cell transplantation, and their brentuximab vedotin exposure differed. TCRdb keeps only in-frame clones here, not all; method: immunoSEQ multiplex PCR. Here the sample spans about 30,000 clones, about two thirds being singletons. The CDR3 extends over 16 amino acids. Germline V gene lookup returns CDR1 SNHLY and CDR2 FYNNEI. The germline V and J ends were trimmed by 7 bases and 5 bases, with 21 bases remaining between them. The sample holds one count of this clone. Its target is unknown. The chain joins TRBV2 to TRBJ2-1, with D hard to call. The receptor's source is a human donor with classical Hodgkin lymphoma. The starting material was peripheral blood mononuclear cells (PBMCs), obtained before the second cycle of nivolumab. CDR3 bases: TGTGCCAGCACCGCGATCGGGCTAAACACCAACAATGAGCAGTTCTTC. Amino acids: CASTAIGLNTNNEQFF. Based on the CDR3 plus reference TRBV2 and TRBJ2-1, the full variable domain is EPEVTQTPSHQVTQMGQEVILRCVPISNHLYFYWYRQILGQKVEFLVSFYNNEISEKSEIFDDQFSVERPDGSNFTLKIRSTKLEDSAMYFCASTAIGLNTNNEQFFGPGTRLTVL.